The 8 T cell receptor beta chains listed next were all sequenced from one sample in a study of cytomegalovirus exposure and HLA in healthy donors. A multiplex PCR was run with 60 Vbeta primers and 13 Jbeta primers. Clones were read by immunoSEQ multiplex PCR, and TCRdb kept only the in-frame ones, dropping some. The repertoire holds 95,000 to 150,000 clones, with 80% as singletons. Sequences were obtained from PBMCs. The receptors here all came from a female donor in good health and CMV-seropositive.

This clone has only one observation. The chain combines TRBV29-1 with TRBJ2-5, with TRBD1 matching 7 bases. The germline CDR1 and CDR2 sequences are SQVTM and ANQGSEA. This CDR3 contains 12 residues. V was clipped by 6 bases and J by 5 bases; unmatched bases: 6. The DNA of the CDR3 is TGCAGCGTCCACAGGGGCATGGAGACCCAGTACTTC. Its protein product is CSVHRGMETQYF.

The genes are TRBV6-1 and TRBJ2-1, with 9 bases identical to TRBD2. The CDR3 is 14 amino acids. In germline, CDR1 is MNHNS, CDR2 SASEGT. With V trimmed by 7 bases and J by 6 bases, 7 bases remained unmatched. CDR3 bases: TGTGCCAGCACCCCGGCGGGGGGGGGCAATGAGCAGTTCTTC. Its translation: CASTPAGGGNEQFF.

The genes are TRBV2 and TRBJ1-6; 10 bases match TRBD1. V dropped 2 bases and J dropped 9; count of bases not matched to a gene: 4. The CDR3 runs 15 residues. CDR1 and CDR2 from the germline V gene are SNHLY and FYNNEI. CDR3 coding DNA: TGTGCCAGCAGTGAACGACAGGGGGCGACTTCACCCCTCCACTTT. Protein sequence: CASSERQGATSPLHF.

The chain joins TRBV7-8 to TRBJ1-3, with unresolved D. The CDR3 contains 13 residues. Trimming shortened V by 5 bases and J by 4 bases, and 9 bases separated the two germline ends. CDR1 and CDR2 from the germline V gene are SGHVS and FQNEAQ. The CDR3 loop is CASSAQRGNTIYF. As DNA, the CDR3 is TGTGCCAGCAGCGCACAGCGGGGAAACACCATATATTTT. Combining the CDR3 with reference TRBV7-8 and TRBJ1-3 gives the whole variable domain GAGVSQSPRYKVAKRGQDVALRCDPISGHVSLFWYQQALGQGPEFLTYFQNEAQLDKSGLPSDRFFAERPEGSVSTLKIQRTQQEDSAVYLCASSAQRGNTIYFGEGSWLTVV.

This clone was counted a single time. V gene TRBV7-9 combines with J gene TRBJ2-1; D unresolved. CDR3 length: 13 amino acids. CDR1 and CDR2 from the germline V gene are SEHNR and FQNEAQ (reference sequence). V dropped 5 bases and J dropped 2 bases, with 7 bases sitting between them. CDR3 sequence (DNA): TGTGCCAGCAGCACACGGGCCTACAATGAGCAGTTCTTC. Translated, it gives CASSTRAYNEQFF.

CDR3 bases: TGTGCCAGCAGCCTAGGGTCTCGGGGAGCTTTCTTT. Translated: CASSLGSRGAFF. V usage is TRBV11-1 and J usage is TRBJ1-1; unclear D gene. Germline V gene sequence: CDR1 SGHAT, CDR2 FQDESV (reference sequence). Trimming stripped 5 bases from V and 10 bases from J, with 14 bases between. The CDR3 contains 12 residues.

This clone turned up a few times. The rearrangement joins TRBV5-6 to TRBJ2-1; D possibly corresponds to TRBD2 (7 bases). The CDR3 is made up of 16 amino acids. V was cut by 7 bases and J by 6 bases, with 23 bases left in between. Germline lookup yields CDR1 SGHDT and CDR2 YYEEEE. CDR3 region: CASRPLLAGASNEQFF. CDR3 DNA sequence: TGTGCCAGCCGTCCCCTCTTGGCGGGGGCCAGCAATGAGCAGTTCTTC.

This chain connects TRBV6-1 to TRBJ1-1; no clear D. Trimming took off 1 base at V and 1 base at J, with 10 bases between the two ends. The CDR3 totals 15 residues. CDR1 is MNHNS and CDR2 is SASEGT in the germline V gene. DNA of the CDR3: TGTGCCAGCAGTGAAGGGGAGGCGGGGAACACTGAAGCTTTCTTT. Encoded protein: CASSEGEAGNTEAFF.